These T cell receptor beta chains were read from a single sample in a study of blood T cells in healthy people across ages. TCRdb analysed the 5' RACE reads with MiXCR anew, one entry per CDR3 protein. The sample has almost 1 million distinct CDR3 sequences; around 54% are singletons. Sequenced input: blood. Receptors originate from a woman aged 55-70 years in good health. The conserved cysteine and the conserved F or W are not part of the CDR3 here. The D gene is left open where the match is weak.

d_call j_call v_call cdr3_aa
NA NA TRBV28 ASSRSKETQY
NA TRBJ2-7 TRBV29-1 SVTSGTSSYEQY
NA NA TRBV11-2 ASSLVGIRETQF
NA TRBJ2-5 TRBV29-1 SVRTPGLEQY
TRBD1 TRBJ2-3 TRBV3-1 ASSLTGTGVGDTQY
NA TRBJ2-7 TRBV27 ASSSAGPRAYEQY
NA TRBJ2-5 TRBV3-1 ASSQDGQLRWETQY
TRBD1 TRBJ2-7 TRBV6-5 ATGVKRNEQY
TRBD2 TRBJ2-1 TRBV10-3 AIRPSTAGGYNEQF
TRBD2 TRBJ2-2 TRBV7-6 ASSLEVAGGEGTGELF
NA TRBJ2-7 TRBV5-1 ASNFGGLTTGQPTEQY
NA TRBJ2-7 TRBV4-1 ASSQVGYGEQY
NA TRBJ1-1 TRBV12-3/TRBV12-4 ASSLSFNTEAF
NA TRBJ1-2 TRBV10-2 ASSIDRYGYT
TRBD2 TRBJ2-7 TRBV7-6 ASSLAASGNSYEQY
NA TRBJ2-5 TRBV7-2 ASSPTVAGAQY
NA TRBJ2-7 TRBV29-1 SVVLVGEEQY
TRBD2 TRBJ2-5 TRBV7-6 ASSQHTWTSVQETQY
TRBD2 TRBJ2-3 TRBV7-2 ASSFVLAGGPRVDTQY
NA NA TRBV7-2 ASSLQSGRETQY
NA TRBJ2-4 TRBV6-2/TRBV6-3 ASRGGAGPPSENIQY
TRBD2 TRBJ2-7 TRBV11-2 ASSLGDYHASLY
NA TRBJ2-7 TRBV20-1 SARPGRTHSYEQY
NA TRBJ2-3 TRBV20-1 SATLGGVADTQY
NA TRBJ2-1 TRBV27 ASSDVGREQF
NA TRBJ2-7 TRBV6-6 ASSSTFEQY
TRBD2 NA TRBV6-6 ASRQLAGGNEQY
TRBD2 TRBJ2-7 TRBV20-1 SAPQGGRNSYEQY
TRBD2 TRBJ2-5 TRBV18 ASSPIEGGPQETQY
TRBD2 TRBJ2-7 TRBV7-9 ASSPRGLAGAYEQY
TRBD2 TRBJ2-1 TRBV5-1 ASSLVDPVTSGYYNEQF
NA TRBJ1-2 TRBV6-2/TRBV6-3 ASSSLYGYT
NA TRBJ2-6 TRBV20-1 SAFEQAHSGANVLT
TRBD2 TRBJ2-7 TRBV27 ASSLSPLAGGSYEQY
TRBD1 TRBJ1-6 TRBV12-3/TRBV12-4 ASKPGQGAYNSPLH
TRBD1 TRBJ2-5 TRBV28 ASRIGQGQETQY
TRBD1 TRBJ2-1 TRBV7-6 ASSLGYRGPTYNEQF